The 25 T cell receptor beta chains below were found in one sample sequenced in a study of T cells in Graves' hyperthyroidism and ophthalmopathy. There were TCR beta CDR3 regions amplified from RNA transcripts. When the TCR CDR3 underwent first-round RT-PCR, the HTBI primer set was used. TCRdb processed the multiplex PCR reads anew with MiXCR; each CDR3 protein has one entry. The sample has about 480,000 distinct CDR3 sequences; under 25% are singletons. The material sequenced was blood. Receptors originate from a woman in her seventies with Graves' ophthalmopathy.

This clonotype appeared many times. The genes are TRBV2 and TRBJ2-3; the D is unclear. V shed 4 bases and J shed 1 base, with 12 bases lying between them. The CDR3 extends over 15 amino acids. Germline-derived CDR1 and CDR2 are SNHLY and FYNNEI. CDR3 coding DNA: TGTGCCAGCAGTGTTCTGGCGGCCGGCACAGATACGCAGTATTTT. Its protein is CASSVLAAGTDTQYF.

This clonotype was recorded a few times. CDR3 coding DNA: TGTGCCAGCAGTAGATCCGGGACACGGTACTCTGGGGCCAACGTCCTGACTTTC. Translation: CASSRSGTRYSGANVLTF. The chain combines TRBV6-2 or TRBV6-3 with TRBJ2-6; a possible D gene is TRBD1 (6 bases). Germline-derived CDR1 and CDR2 are MNHEY and SVGEGT. V was shortened by 5 bases and J by 0 bases, with 17 bases between the two germline ends. This CDR3 region has 18 residues.

This clonotype was seen ten or more times. V gene TRBV2 combines with J gene TRBJ1-2, with D possibly being TRBD1 (5 bases). V gave up 10 bases and J gave up 6 bases, with 15 bases separating them. Germline V lookup: CDR1 SNHLY, CDR2 FYNNEI. This CDR3 is built from 12 residues. The CDR3 here is CAINRRGNGYTF. The CDR3 DNA reads TGTGCCATTAACCGGCGGGGGAATGGCTACACCTTC.

This clonotype appeared a few times. This chain connects TRBV7-3 to TRBJ2-1; the match to TRBD2 covers 9 bases. This CDR3 is 10 amino acids long. The germline V gene has CDR1 SGHTA and CDR2 FQGTGA. The J segment lost 15 bases and the V segment lost 8 bases, leaving 5 bases of the junction unmatched. The CDR3 sequence is CASRAGGSFF. CDR3 sequence (DNA): TGTGCCAGCCGGGCGGGAGGGTCGTTCTTC.

This clonotype was picked up many times. The genes are TRBV2 and TRBJ1-2; TRBD1 might be the D (5 bases). V shed 6 bases and J shed 6 bases, with 11 bases lying between them. The CDR3 sequence is 12 residues long. The V gene's germline CDR1 is SNHLY and CDR2 FYNNEI. CDR3 residues: CASRRTPHGYTF. The CDR3 DNA reads as TGTGCCAGCAGACGGACACCGCATGGCTACACCTTC.

Only a few counts were recorded for this clonotype. This chain connects TRBV10-3 to TRBJ2-7; TRBD2 matches at 13 bases. CDR1 is ENHRY, CDR2 SYGVKD, per germline. Trimming cost V 6 bases and J 3 bases; bases outside gene matches: 2. The CDR3 loop spans 14 amino acids. Here the CDR3 DNA reads TGTGCCATCAGACGGACTAGCGGGAGCTACGAGCAGTACTTC. It codes for CAIRRTSGSYEQYF.

This clonotype was recorded many times. This chain connects TRBV7-2 to TRBJ2-2, with 8 bases identical to TRBD2. With 6 bases clipped from V and 4 bases from J, the junction kept 7 bases outside the gene matches. CDR3 size: 15 residues. Germline loops: CDR1 SGHTA, CDR2 FQGNSA. The CDR3 is CASSPGTSPTGELFF. For the CDR3, the DNA is TGTGCCAGCAGTCCCGGGACTAGTCCCACCGGGGAGCTGTTTTTT. Full variable domain (remainder filled in from reference TRBV7-2 and TRBJ2-2): GAGVSQSPSNKVTEKGKDVELRCDPISGHTALYWYRQSLGQGLEFLIYFQGNSAPDKSGLPSDRFSAERTGGSVSTLTIQRTQQEDSAVYLCASSPGTSPTGELFFGEGSRLTVL.

In its sample, this clonotype was seen a few times. V and J are TRBV4-3 and TRBJ2-3; D is possibly TRBD2 (6 bases). Germline CDR1 and CDR2: LGHNA and YSLEER. V lost 0 bases to trimming and J lost 2 bases, with 21 bases between them. The CDR3 loop spans 19 amino acids. The CDR3 bases are TGCGCCAGCAGCCAAGATCCGCCCCTCGGAGGGACGGCCACAGATACGCAGTATTTT. Translation: CASSQDPPLGGTATDTQYF.

The CDR3 bases are TGTGCCTGGAGCTTCGGGACAAGGGGAACTGAAGCTTTCTTT. Translating gives CAWSFGTRGTEAFF. V usage is TRBV30 and J usage is TRBJ1-1; TRBD1 is a possible D gene (6 bases). This CDR3 is 14 amino acids long. Looked up from germline, CDR1 is GTSNPN and CDR2 is SVGIG (reference sequence). The germline V and J ends were trimmed by 3 bases and 5 bases, with 16 bases remaining between them.

Comments on this clonotype: Possible read error: a much larger clone is one base away. The chain combines TRBV3-1 with TRBJ2-1; D remains unclear. The CDR3 is 14 residues long. Germline V gene data show CDR1 as LGHDT and CDR2 as YNNKEL (reference sequence). CDR3 nucleotide sequence: TGTGCCAGCAGCCAAGGAGGTGGGGTTAGTGAGGAGTTCTTC. The encoded protein is CASSQGGGVSEEFF.

The chain recombines TRBV12-3 or TRBV12-4 with TRBJ2-1; TRBD2 matches at 14 bases. V shed 5 bases, J shed 9 bases, and the junction held 9 bases outside the gene matches. The CDR3 extends over 16 amino acids. In DNA, the CDR3 is TGTGCCAGCAGTGCGACTAGCGGGAGGGCCTCGGGTGAGCAGTTCTTC. Protein product: CASSATSGRASGEQFF.

The chain couples TRBV11-2 to TRBJ2-7; D is perhaps TRBD1 (5 bases). Trimming cost V 0 bases and J 2 bases, with 11 bases left between them. This CDR3 has 15 amino acids. Looked up from germline, CDR1 is SGHAT and CDR2 is FQNNGV. CDR3 loop: CASSLDPQGTYEQYF. CDR3 sequence (DNA): TGTGCCAGCAGCTTAGATCCCCAGGGCACCTACGAGCAGTACTTC.

This clonotype was seen more than once but under ten times. The chain uses TRBV13 and TRBJ2-1, with 8 positions matching TRBD2. The CDR3 runs 16 residues. J gave up 7 bases and V 0 bases, and 8 bases lay outside the gene matches. Per germline, CDR1 PRHDT and CDR2 FYEKMQ (reference sequence). CDR3 residues: CASSLGRGAGENEQFF. CDR3 in DNA: TGTGCCAGCAGCTTAGGCCGAGGAGCGGGAGAGAATGAGCAGTTCTTC.

This clonotype occurred a few times. V usage is TRBV7-6 and J usage is TRBJ2-3; 10 bases are shared with TRBD2. V shed 7 bases, J shed 0 bases, and the junction held 4 bases outside the gene matches. This CDR3 is 15 amino acids long. Germline CDR1 is SGHVS and CDR2 is FNYEAQ. The CDR3 loop reads CASTLAGASTDTQYF. Written as DNA, the CDR3 is TGTGCCAGCACTCTAGCGGGGGCTAGCACAGATACGCAGTATTTT.

The chain recombines TRBV27 with TRBJ2-1; tentative D call: TRBD2 (6 bases). The CDR3 totals 14 residues. With 7 bases removed from V and 2 bases from J, the gap between germline ends came to 12 bases. CDR1 and CDR2 from the germline V gene are MNHEY and SMNVEV (reference sequence). This CDR3 is CASTTGVPYNEQFF. The DNA for the CDR3 is TGTGCCAGCACTACGGGAGTGCCCTACAATGAGCAGTTCTTC.

The chain joins TRBV7-9 to TRBJ1-4, with D perhaps TRBD1 (6 bases). V lost 5 bases to trimming and J lost 6 bases, with 16 bases between them. The CDR3 sequence is 15 residues long. Germline V gives CDR1 SEHNR, CDR2 FQNEAQ (reference sequence). The CDR3 loop is CASSPGAGVDEKLFF. The CDR3 coding sequence is TGTGCCAGCAGCCCCGGCGCAGGGGTTGATGAAAAACTGTTTTTT. Full variable domain (remainder filled in from reference TRBV7-9 and TRBJ1-4): DTGVSQNPRHKITKRGQNVTFRCDPISEHNRLYWYRQTLGQGPEFLTYFQNEAQLEKSRLLSDRFSAERPKGSFSTLEIQRTEQGDSAMYLCASSPGAGVDEKLFFGSGTQLSVL.

Many counts were recorded for this clonotype. The chain recombines TRBV7-2 with TRBJ2-7; TRBD2 is a possible D gene (6 bases). The CDR3 has 16 amino acids. Germline CDR1 reads SGHTA; CDR2 reads FQGNSA. The V and J ends lost 0 bases and 0 bases respectively, with 12 bases between them. CDR3 DNA: TGTGCCAGCAGCTTAGCGCGGGCGGGGACCTCCTACGAGCAGTACTTC. Protein product: CASSLARAGTSYEQYF.

The gene calls are TRBV6-9 and TRBJ1-1; a possible D gene is TRBD1 (5 bases). The CDR3 is 16 residues long. Germline values: CDR1 MNHGY, CDR2 SVAAGI. V lost 3 bases and J lost 0, with 14 bases in between. CDR3 residues: CASSYPGTHMNTEAFF. CDR3 nucleotides: TGTGCCAGCAGTTACCCAGGGACCCACATGAACACTGAAGCTTTCTTT.

This clonotype has just a few counts. This chain uses TRBV6-1 with TRBJ1-2, with D tentatively TRBD1 (5 bases). Trimming left V 5 bases short and J 3 bases short, with 16 bases between. The CDR3 loop spans 15 amino acids. Looked up from germline, CDR1 is MNHNS and CDR2 is SASEGT. The CDR3 nucleotides read TGTGCCAGCAGTTACCTCCGAGACAGACACTATGGCTACACCTTC. Amino acids: CASSYLRDRHYGYTF.

The chain joins TRBV19 to TRBJ2-6; D is possibly TRBD1 (6 bases). CDR1 is LNHDA, CDR2 SQIVND, per germline (reference sequence). CDR3 length equals 18 residues. Trimming cost V 8 bases and J 1 base, with 21 bases left between them. CDR3 in amino acids: CASRGGGQERSGANVLTF. CDR3 in DNA: TGTGCCAGTCGAGGGGGTGGCCAGGAACGATCTGGGGCCAACGTCCTGACTTTC.

The chain has TRBV4-1 and TRBJ2-4, with TRBD1 matching 7 bases. J was trimmed by 1 base and V by 6 bases; bases with no gene match: 6. Germline assignment: CDR1 MGHRA and CDR2 YSYEKL. This CDR3 spans 15 amino acids. Here the CDR3 DNA reads TGCGCCAGCAGGCCATTACAGGGGGCCAAAAACATTCAGTACTTC. It translates to CASRPLQGAKNIQYF.

This clonotype has a handful of counts. The CDR3 nucleotides read TGTGCCAGCAGTTTATACCAGGGGCTAGGCTATGGCTACACCTTC. This gives the protein CASSLYQGLGYGYTF. This sequence joins TRBV28 and TRBJ1-2, with D tentatively TRBD1 (6 bases). CDR1 is MDHEN, CDR2 SYDVKM, per germline. The CDR3 has 15 amino acids. V was cut by 1 base and J by 4 bases, with 13 bases left in between.

This clonotype was detected only a few times. The chain links TRBV28 to TRBJ2-6; 9 bases map to TRBD1. V lost 8 bases to trimming and J lost 0 bases; unmatched junction nucleotides: 2. Germline CDR1 is MDHEN and CDR2 is SYDVKM. The CDR3 sequence is 15 residues long. In DNA, the CDR3 is TGTGCCAGCGGGACAGGGCTCTCTGGGGCCAACGTCCTGACTTTC. Translation: CASGTGLSGANVLTF. The full variable domain, its missing parts supplied by reference TRBV28 and TRBJ2-6, is DVKVTQSSRYLVKRTGEKVFLECVQDMDHENMFWYRQDPGLGLRLIYFSYDVKMKEKGDIPEGYSVSREKKERFSLILESASTNQTSMYLCASGTGLSGANVLTFGAGSRLTVL.

V and J are TRBV6-2 or TRBV6-3 and TRBJ1-5; D might be TRBD1 (5 bases). Germline V gives CDR1 MNHEY, CDR2 SVGEGT. The CDR3 consists of 18 residues. Trimming shortened V by 2 bases and J by 2 bases, and 19 bases separated the two germline ends. This CDR3 reads CASSYTIGGNLGNQPQHF. The DNA for the CDR3 is TGTGCCAGCAGTTACACCATCGGGGGAAATTTGGGCAATCAGCCCCAGCATTTT.

The CDR3 reads CASSVTGISYEQYF. The CDR3 DNA reads as TGTGCCAGCAGTGTCACAGGGATTTCTTACGAGCAGTACTTC. This chain uses TRBV7-9 with TRBJ2-7, with D possibly being TRBD1 (6 bases). V was trimmed by 6 bases and J by 4 bases, leaving 16 bases between them. This CDR3 has 14 residues. CDR1 is SEHNR, CDR2 FQNEAQ, per germline (reference sequence).